The text below deals with one T cell receptor beta chain. Its antigen is unidentified. This record comes from a study of T cell responses to AZD1222 COVID-19 vaccine. Study overall: The study pooled second doses at about 4 or about 12 weeks.

Regarding the study as a whole: Close to half of spike-specific TCRs reportedly recognize unmutated variant regions. Repertoires were obtained only post-peak T cell response. Clonal diversity was possibly underestimated, and the donors were mostly white British, with more females.

Per the germline V gene, CDR1 is MDHEN and CDR2 is SYDVKM. Trimming stripped 3 bases from V and 9 bases from J, with 15 bases between. The CDR3 has 15 amino acids. Method: immunoSEQ multiplex PCR; TCRdb's copy keeps in-frame clones and lacks some. The table lists about 120,000 clones, 65% to 85% of them singletons. Sequencing used peripheral blood, obtained on day 0 of AZD1222 vaccination. This sequence originates from an adult in good health. V is TRBV28 and J is TRBJ1-6; no definite D call. The CDR3 region has the DNA TGTGCCAGCAGTTTGAATGTACTCGGGCGTTCACCCCTCCACTTT. Translating it yields CASSLNVLGRSPLHF.